The 8 T cell receptor beta chains below were found in one sample sequenced in a study of shared clonotypes between healthy human individuals. Clones were read by immunoSEQ multiplex PCR, and TCRdb kept only the in-frame ones, dropping some. This sample has about 2 million clones, with around 96% found just once. Terminally differentiated effector memory CD45RA+ cells were excluded by CCR7 positive selection of CD45RO-negative cells. Sequencing used naive CD8+ T cells sorted from blood. The source of these receptors is a man younger than 30 in good health.

This chain joins TRBV19 and TRBJ2-1; D uncertain. The germline V gene has CDR1 LNHDA and CDR2 SQIVND (reference sequence). Trimming left V 4 bases short and J 1 base short, with 11 bases between. CDR3 size: 15 residues. The CDR3 spells CASSSESDSYNEQFF. For the CDR3, the DNA is TGTGCCAGTAGTAGTGAATCGGATTCCTACAATGAGCAGTTCTTC.

This clone was detected only once. The chain employs TRBV27 and TRBJ1-2; perhaps TRBD1 as D (6 bases). V was cut by 3 bases and J by 1 base, with 18 bases left in between. The CDR3 is made up of 17 amino acids. Germline V gives CDR1 MNHEY, CDR2 SMNVEV (reference sequence). The CDR3 region has the DNA TGTGCCAGCAGTTTGGGGGCAGGAGAGTTACTTAACTATGGCTACACCTTC. Translating gives CASSLGAGELLNYGYTF.

The J gene is TRBJ2-1, the V gene TRBV7-6; the D is unclear. CDR1 is SGHVS, CDR2 FNYEAQ, per germline. CDR3 length: 13 amino acids. The V gene lost 5 bases and the J gene lost 10 bases, with 15 bases spanning the gap. This CDR3 reads CASSAAPLVEQFF. As DNA, the CDR3 is TGTGCCAGCAGCGCTGCGCCCCTCGTGGAGCAGTTCTTC.

The V and J genes are TRBV27 and TRBJ2-7; 8 bases are a match to TRBD1. The germline CDR1 and CDR2 sequences are MNHEY and SMNVEV (reference sequence). CDR3 size: 17 residues. The junction had 7 bases not matched to a gene; V was cut back by 0 bases and J by 0 bases. CDR3 sequence reads: CASSLSVGDRISYEQYF. CDR3 sequence (DNA): TGTGCCAGCAGTTTATCAGTGGGGGACAGGATCTCCTACGAGCAGTACTTC.

V usage is TRBV5-1 and J usage is TRBJ1-1; D gene uncertain. Trimming shortened V by 3 bases and J by 1 base, and 10 bases separated the two germline ends. The CDR3 spans 14 residues. Germline V CDR1 and CDR2: SGHRS, YFSETQ. The CDR3 spells CASSSGSPNTEAFF. CDR3 DNA: TGCGCCAGCAGCTCGGGATCACCGAACACTGAAGCTTTCTTT.

A word on this clone: The identical CDR3 is also encoded by other nucleotide sequences in the sample. The chain combines TRBV5-6 with TRBJ2-7; 11 bases fit TRBD1. Trimming removed 3 bases from V and 3 bases from J; junction bases left unmatched: 2. The length of the CDR3 is 14 residues. CDR1 SGHDT and CDR2 YYEEEE come from the germline V gene. The CDR3 region is CASSSDRGLYEQYF. The CDR3 region has the DNA TGTGCCAGCAGCTCGGACAGGGGGCTCTACGAGCAGTACTTC.

This clone was seen a single time. The chain combines TRBV27 with TRBJ1-6; 7 nucleotides match TRBD1. The CDR3 length is 18 residues. CDR1 MNHEY and CDR2 SMNVEV come from the germline V gene (reference sequence). Germline trimming cut 5 bases from V and 0 bases from J; bases unmatched to any gene: 10. CDR3 nucleotide sequence: TGTGCCAGCAGTCTGGGACAGTCAGAAAGCTCCTATAATTCACCCCTCCACTTT. Translation gives CASSLGQSESSYNSPLHF.

This clone was counted once. This specimen includes other DNA sequences encoding the same CDR3. This sequence joins TRBV9 and TRBJ2-7, with a weak D call TRBD1 (5 bases). The CDR3 covers 15 residues. The V gene lost 0 bases and the J gene lost 0 bases, with 10 bases spanning the gap. CDR1 is SGDLS and CDR2 is YYNGEE in the germline V gene. The CDR3 loop is CASSVAAGNSYEQYF. In DNA, the CDR3 is TGTGCCAGCAGCGTAGCGGCAGGGAACTCCTACGAGCAGTACTTC.